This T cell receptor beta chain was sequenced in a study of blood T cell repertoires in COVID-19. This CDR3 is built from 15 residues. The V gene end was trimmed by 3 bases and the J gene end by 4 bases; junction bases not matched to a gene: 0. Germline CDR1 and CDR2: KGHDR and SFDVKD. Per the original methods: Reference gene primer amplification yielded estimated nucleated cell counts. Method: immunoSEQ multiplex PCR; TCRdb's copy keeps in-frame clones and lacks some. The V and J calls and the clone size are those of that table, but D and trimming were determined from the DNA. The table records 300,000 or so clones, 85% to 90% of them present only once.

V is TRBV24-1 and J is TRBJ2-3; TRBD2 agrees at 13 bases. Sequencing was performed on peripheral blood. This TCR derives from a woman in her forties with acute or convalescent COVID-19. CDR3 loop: CATSDGLAGADTQYF. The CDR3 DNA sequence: TGTGCCACCAGTGATGGACTAGCGGGGGCAGATACGCAGTATTTT.